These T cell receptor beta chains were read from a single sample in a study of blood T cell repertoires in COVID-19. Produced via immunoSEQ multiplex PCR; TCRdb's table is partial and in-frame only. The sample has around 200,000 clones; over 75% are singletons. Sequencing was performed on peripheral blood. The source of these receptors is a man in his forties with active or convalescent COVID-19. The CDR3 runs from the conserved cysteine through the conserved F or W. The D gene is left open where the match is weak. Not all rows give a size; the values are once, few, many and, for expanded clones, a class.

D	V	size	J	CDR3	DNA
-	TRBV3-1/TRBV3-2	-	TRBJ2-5	CASSQDPQGGETQYF	TGTGCCAGCAGCCAAGATCCCCAGGGCGGAGAGACCCAGTACTTC
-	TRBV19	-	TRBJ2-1	CASSLGQMDEQFF	TGTGCCAGTAGTCTCGGACAGATGGATGAGCAGTTCTTC
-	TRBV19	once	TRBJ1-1	CASRPQGMNTEAFF	TGTGCCAGTAGACCCCAGGGGATGAACACTGAAGCTTTCTTT
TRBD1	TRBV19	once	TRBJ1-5	CASSIGRTGIQPQHF	TGTGCCAGTAGTATAGGGAGGACAGGAATTCAGCCCCAGCATTTT
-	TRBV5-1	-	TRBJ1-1	CASSLASGMNTEAFF	TGCGCCAGCAGCTTGGCTTCAGGAATGAACACTGAAGCTTTCTTT
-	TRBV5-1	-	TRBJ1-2	CASSLGTAVYGYTF	TGCGCCAGCAGCTTGGGGACAGCAGTTTATGGCTACACCTTC
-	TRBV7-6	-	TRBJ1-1	CASSLVGVGEAFF	TGTGCCAGCAGCTTAGTAGGGGTGGGTGAAGCTTTCTTT
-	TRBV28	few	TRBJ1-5	CASSLRGQPQHF	TGTGCCAGCAGTCTACGAGGTCAGCCCCAGCATTTT
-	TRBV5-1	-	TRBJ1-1	CASRRRQNTEAFF	TGCGCCAGCCGAAGACGACAGAACACTGAAGCTTTCTTT
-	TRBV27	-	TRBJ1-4	CASSGVVGEKLFF	TGTGCCAGCAGCGGGGTGGTGGGAGAAAAACTGTTTTTT
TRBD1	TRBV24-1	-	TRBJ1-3	CATSDLQGTGGPGDTIYF	TGTGCCACCAGTGATTTGCAAGGGACAGGGGGGCCTGGAGACACCATATATTTT
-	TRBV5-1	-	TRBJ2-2	CASTRRTPNTGELFF	TGCGCCAGCACCCGCCGGACACCGAACACCGGGGAGCTGTTTTTT
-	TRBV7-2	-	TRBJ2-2	CANSLEPGLTGELFF	TGTGCCAACAGCTTAGAGCCGGGTCTCACCGGGGAGCTGTTTTTT
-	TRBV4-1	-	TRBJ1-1	CASSLGDPGRVNTEAFF	TGCGCCAGCAGCCTGGGGGACCCCGGGAGAGTGAACACTGAAGCTTTCTTT
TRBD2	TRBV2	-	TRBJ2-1	CASTRTGTSGHNEQFF	TGTGCCAGCACAAGAACCGGGACTAGCGGTCACAATGAGCAGTTCTTC
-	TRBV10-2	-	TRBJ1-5	CASSEPYSNQPQHF	TGCGCCAGCAGTGAGCCGTATAGCAATCAGCCCCAGCATTTT
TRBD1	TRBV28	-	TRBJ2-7	CASRVDRGMTYEQYF	TGTGCCAGCAGGGTCGACAGGGGGATGACCTACGAGCAGTACTTC
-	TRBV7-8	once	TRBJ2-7	CASSLRAEQYF	TGTGCCAGCAGCTTGAGAGCCGAGCAGTACTTC
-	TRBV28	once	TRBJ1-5	CASSRTGGGMGNQPQHF	TGTGCCAGCAGTAGGACTGGGGGGGGGATGGGCAATCAGCCCCAGCATTTT
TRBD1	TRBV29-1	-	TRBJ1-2	CSTQGSTTSNYGYTF	TGCAGCACACAGGGGTCAACCACCTCTAACTATGGCTACACCTTC
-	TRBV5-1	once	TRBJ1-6	CASSFGNGEETLHF	TGCGCCAGCAGCTTCGGGAACGGGGAGGAGACCCTCCACTTT
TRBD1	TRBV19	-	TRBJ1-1	CASSLGTGQTEAFF	TGTGCCAGTAGCCTGGGGACAGGGCAAACTGAAGCTTTCTTT
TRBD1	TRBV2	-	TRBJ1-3	CASRVDRGLGNTIYF	TGTGCCAGCAGAGTGGACAGGGGGCTAGGAAACACCATATATTTT
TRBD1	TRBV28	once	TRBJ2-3	CASRGQGGTDTQYF	TGTGCCAGCAGGGGACAGGGGGGCACAGATACGCAGTATTTT
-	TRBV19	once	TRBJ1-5	CASSISRVRSSNQPQHF	TGTGCCAGTAGTATATCCAGGGTCAGGTCTAGCAATCAGCCCCAGCATTTT
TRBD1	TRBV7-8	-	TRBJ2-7	CASSLVYRTGRSYEQYF	TGTGCCAGCAGCTTAGTTTATCGGACAGGAAGATCCTACGAGCAGTACTTC
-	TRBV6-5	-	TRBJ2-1	CASTKGLGVEQFF	TGTGCCAGCACCAAAGGACTCGGGGTCGAGCAGTTCTTC
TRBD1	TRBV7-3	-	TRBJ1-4	CASSLSPLGTGSEKLFF	TGTGCCAGCAGCTTAAGTCCCCTTGGGACAGGGAGTGAAAAACTGTTTTTT
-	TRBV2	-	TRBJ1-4	CASNKEGTGNEKLFF	TGTGCCAGCAACAAGGAGGGGACCGGGAATGAAAAACTGTTTTTT
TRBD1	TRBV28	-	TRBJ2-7	CASSPNLGTGQSYEQYF	TGTGCCAGCAGTCCGAACTTAGGGACAGGACAGTCCTACGAGCAGTACTTC
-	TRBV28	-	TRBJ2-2	CASSFLNTGELFF	TGTGCCAGCAGTTTCTTGAACACCGGGGAGCTGTTTTTT
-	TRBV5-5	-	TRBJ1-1	CASSVSVMNTEAFF	TGTGCCAGCAGCGTCTCGGTTATGAACACTGAAGCTTTCTTT